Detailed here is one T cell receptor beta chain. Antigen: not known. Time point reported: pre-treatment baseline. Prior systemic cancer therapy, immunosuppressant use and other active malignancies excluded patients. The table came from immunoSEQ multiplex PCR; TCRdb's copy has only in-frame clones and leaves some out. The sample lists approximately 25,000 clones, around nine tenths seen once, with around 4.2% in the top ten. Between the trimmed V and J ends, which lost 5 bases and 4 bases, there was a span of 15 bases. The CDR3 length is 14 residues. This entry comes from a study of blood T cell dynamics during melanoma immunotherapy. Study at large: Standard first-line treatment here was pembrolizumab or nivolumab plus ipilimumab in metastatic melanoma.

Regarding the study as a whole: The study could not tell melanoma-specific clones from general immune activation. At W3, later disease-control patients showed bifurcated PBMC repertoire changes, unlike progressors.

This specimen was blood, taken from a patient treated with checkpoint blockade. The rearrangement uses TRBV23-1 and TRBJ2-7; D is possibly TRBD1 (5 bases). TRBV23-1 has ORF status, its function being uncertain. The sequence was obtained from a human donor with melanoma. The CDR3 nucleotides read TGCGCCAGCAGTTCTGATAACCAGGGTTACGAGCAGTACTTC. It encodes CASSSDNQGYEQYF.